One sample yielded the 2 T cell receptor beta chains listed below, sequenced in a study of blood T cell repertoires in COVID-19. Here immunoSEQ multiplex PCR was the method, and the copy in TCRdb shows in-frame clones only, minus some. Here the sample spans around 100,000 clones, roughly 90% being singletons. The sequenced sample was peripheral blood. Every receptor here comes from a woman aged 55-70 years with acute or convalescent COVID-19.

CDR3 sequence reads: CASSSTGHTFYEQYF. The CDR3 nucleotides are TGTGCCAGCAGCTCAACAGGACACACATTCTACGAGCAGTACTTC. V is TRBV9 and J is TRBJ2-7; TRBD1 is a possible D gene (5 bases). Trimming left V 4 bases short and J 3 bases short, with 17 bases between. The CDR3 length is 15 residues. Germline V gene sequence: CDR1 SGDLS, CDR2 YYNGEE.

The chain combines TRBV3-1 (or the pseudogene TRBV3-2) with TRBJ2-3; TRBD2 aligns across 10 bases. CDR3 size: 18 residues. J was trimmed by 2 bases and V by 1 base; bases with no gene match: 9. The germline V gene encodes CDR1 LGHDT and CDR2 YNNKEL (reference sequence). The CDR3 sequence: CASSQGKPSGSFTDTQYF. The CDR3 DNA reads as TGTGCCAGCAGCCAAGGGAAGCCTAGCGGGAGTTTCACAGATACGCAGTATTTT.